This T cell receptor (beta chain) is from a study of T cell responses to AZD1222 COVID-19 vaccine. Germline CDR1 SGDLS, CDR2 YYNGEE. The CDR3 has 15 amino acids. The ends lost 4 bases at V and 0 bases at J; junction bases unmatched: 3. Libraries were prepared by immunoSEQ multiplex PCR; TCRdb keeps only in-frame clonotypes and omits some of them. Of about 140,000 clones listed, about 92% are singletons. The clonotype comes from an adult in good health. The source was peripheral blood, collected on day 0 of AZD1222 vaccination. The rearrangement uses TRBV9 and TRBJ2-1; 8 bases match TRBD2. The CDR3 nucleotides are TGTGCCAGCAGCTCCAGCGGGAGCTCCTACAATGAGCAGTTCTTC. This sequence encodes CASSSSGSSYNEQFF.